This TCR beta chain was recovered during a study of tumor-infiltrating lymphocytes in primary liver carcinoma. Overall study: By surgical resection, the patients were treated for their primary liver carcinoma. Study-wide findings and caveats: Researchers found tumor-adjacent and tumor-blood pairs overlapped less than tumor region pairs.

Points on this clonotype: What it binds is unknown.

The researchers produced TCR beta cDNA from about 510 ng total RNA with a constant-region primer. Construction of TCR beta libraries relied on three successive nested multiplex PCR rounds employing slightly modified ARM-PCR. In the first two PCR rounds, TRBV1-TRBV30 forward primers were paired with a C-beta reverse primer, and each round lasted 10 cycles. TCRdb ran MiXCR on the multiplex PCR reads and lists one entry per CDR3 protein. The sample yields some 200,000 distinct CDR3 sequences, around three fifths seen once. Blood RNA was derived from unsorted whole blood, and germline DNA was extracted too. Chronic HBV infection, which was untreated, was present in the patients. Per the germline V gene, CDR1 is SGHVS and CDR2 is FQNEAQ. The CDR3 has 13 residues. The ends were cut back, 8 bases at V and 10 bases at J, with 20 bases in the middle.

The chain uses TRBV7-8 and TRBJ1-1, with a weak D call TRBD1 (6 bases). This receptor was obtained from a woman aged 55-69 years with primary liver carcinoma and hepatitis B virus infection. The sample was peripheral blood. The CDR3 is CASGLAPRGGAFF. CDR3 in DNA: TGTGCCAGCGGCCTCGCGCCCCGAGGGGGAGCTTTCTTT. The full variable domain, completed using reference TRBV7-8 and TRBJ1-1, is GAGVSQSPRYKVAKRGQDVALRCDPISGHVSLFWYQQALGQGPEFLTYFQNEAQLDKSGLPSDRFFAERPEGSVSTLKIQRTQQEDSAVYLCASGLAPRGGAFFGQGTRLTVV.